The 8 T cell receptor beta chains below all came from one sample that was sequenced in a study of T cell changes during pregnancy in multiple sclerosis. TCRdb's copy holds only in-frame clones and misses some; the assay was immunoSEQ multiplex PCR. The table lists more than 85,000 clones, nearly 95% of them singletons. The sample was peripheral blood, taken after pregnancy. These receptor sequences come from a female donor in good health, enrolled as a control in a pregnancy study.

This clone has a single count. The chain combines TRBV2 with TRBJ1-2, with D unresolved. V lost 4 bases and J 2 bases, leaving 11 bases between the germline ends. The CDR3 runs to 14 residues. Germline-derived CDR1 and CDR2 are SNHLY and FYNNEI. The CDR3 bases are TGTGCCAGCAGTGCAACAGACATAAACTATGGCTACACCTTC. Protein: CASSATDINYGYTF.

The chain employs TRBV11-2 and TRBJ2-5; 9 bases fit TRBD2. The V and J ends lost 1 base and 4 bases, in that order; junction bases with no gene match: 7. Germline CDR1 reads SGHAT; CDR2 reads FQNNGV. This CDR3 comprises 16 residues. CDR3 region: CASSLVPSGMGETQYF. The DNA of the CDR3 is TGTGCCAGCAGCTTAGTCCCTAGCGGGATGGGAGAGACCCAGTACTTC.

The J gene is TRBJ1-1, the V gene TRBV5-4; TRBD1 matches at 7 bases. The CDR3 contains 13 residues. Germline CDR1 is SGHNT and CDR2 is YYREEE (reference sequence). V lost 4 bases, J lost 5 bases, and 5 bases stayed unmatched. CDR3 protein: CASSIDRVTEAFF. The CDR3, as DNA: TGTGCCAGCAGCATAGACAGGGTTACTGAAGCTTTCTTT.

In its sample, this clone was seen once. This sequence joins TRBV28 and TRBJ2-7, with D possibly TRBD2 on 5 matching bases. The ends were cut back, 2 bases at V and 2 bases at J, with 7 bases in the middle. Looked up from germline, CDR1 is MDHEN and CDR2 is SYDVKM. The CDR3 has 13 residues. In nucleotides, the CDR3 is TGTGCCAGCAGTTTAAGCGGAACCTACGAGCAGTACTTC. As protein: CASSLSGTYEQYF.

J is TRBJ2-7 and V is TRBV6-1, with 7 bases that match TRBD2. The CDR3 consists of 13 residues. The germline CDR1 and CDR2 sequences are MNHNS and SASEGT. With V trimmed by 11 bases and J by 9 bases, 16 bases remained unmatched. Written as DNA, the CDR3 is TGTGCCGGGGCCGAGTCGGGGACGGGGGGGCAGTACTTC. It encodes CAGAESGTGGQYF.

The chain combines TRBV28 with TRBJ2-1; TRBD2 matches at 11 bases. Per germline, CDR1 MDHEN and CDR2 SYDVKM. This CDR3 contains 13 residues. V shed 3 bases, J shed 9 bases, and the junction held 1 base outside the gene matches. CDR3 region: CASSFLAGGEQFF. CDR3 sequence (DNA): TGTGCCAGCAGTTTCCTAGCGGGAGGTGAGCAGTTCTTC.

This clone was recorded only once. This chain joins TRBV7-9 and TRBJ1-2; D is unresolved. V lost 4 bases and J 4 bases, leaving 19 bases between the germline ends. The CDR3 loop spans 16 amino acids. CDR1 is SEHNR and CDR2 is FQNEAQ in the germline V gene (reference sequence). The chain's CDR3 is CASSSQIGGVLYGYTF. In DNA form, the CDR3 reads TGTGCCAGCAGCTCCCAAATCGGAGGAGTCCTCTATGGCTACACCTTC.

The chain has TRBV5-1 and TRBJ1-3; TRBD1 matches at 7 bases. The CDR3 totals 15 residues. Germline V gives CDR1 SGHRS, CDR2 YFSETQ. The V and J ends lost 4 bases and 0 bases, in that order; junction bases with no gene match: 4. The CDR3, as DNA: TGCGCCAGCAGCGAGGGACAGAACTCTGGAAACACCATATATTTT. This translates into CASSEGQNSGNTIYF.